This TCR beta chain was recovered during a study of lymphopenia after photon versus proton radiotherapy. Between the trimmed V and J ends, which lost 4 bases and 2 bases, there was a span of 14 bases. The CDR3 is 14 residues long. CDR1 is SQVTM and CDR2 is ANQGSEA in the germline V gene. The method was immunoSEQ multiplex PCR; TCRdb's version includes in-frame clones alone and lacks a portion of them. The data contain approximately 20,000 clones, roughly 91% of them seen just once; the ten biggest clones take up 9.4%. The V and J genes are TRBV29-1 and TRBJ2-5, with D unclear. Here the sequenced sample was peripheral blood, taken from a patient treated with proton-based radiotherapy. This TCR was sampled from a woman in her sixties or seventies with pancreatic cancer. Some clones in this sample may be carry-over from other donors' samples. In DNA form, the CDR3 reads TGCAGCGTTGTATTCCTAACTCGACAAGAGACCCAGTACTTC. Protein sequence: CSVVFLTRQETQYF.